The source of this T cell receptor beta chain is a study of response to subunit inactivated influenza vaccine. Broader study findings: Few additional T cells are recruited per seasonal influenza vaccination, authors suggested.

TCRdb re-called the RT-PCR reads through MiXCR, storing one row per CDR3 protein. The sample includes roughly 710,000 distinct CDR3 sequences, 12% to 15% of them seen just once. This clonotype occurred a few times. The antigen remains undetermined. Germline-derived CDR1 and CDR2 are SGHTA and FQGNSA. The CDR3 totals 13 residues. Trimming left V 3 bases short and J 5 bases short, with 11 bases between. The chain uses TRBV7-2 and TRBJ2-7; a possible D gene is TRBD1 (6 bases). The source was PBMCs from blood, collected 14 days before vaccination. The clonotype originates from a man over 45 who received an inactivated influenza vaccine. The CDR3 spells CASSLTQGHEQYF. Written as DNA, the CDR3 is TGTGCCAGCAGCTTGACACAGGGCCACGAGCAGTACTTC. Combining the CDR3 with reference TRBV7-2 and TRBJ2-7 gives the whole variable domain GAGVSQSPSNKVTEKGKDVELRCDPISGHTALYWYRQSLGQGLEFLIYFQGNSAPDKSGLPSDRFSAERTGGSVSTLTIQRTQQEDSAVYLCASSLTQGHEQYFGPGTRLTVT.